Detailed here is one TCR beta chain. The data are from a study of blood T cell repertoires in COVID-19. Study summary: Samples taken during acute and convalescent COVID-19 were collected in the United States, Italy and Spain. Sample material is recorded as cDNA or gDNA derived from T cells, B-cell-depleted T cells, or PBMCs.

Per the study methods: It was from reference gene primer amplification that nucleated cell counts were estimated. Sequenced by immunoSEQ multiplex PCR; TCRdb stores in-frame clones only, minus some. That table is the source of V, J and clone size, and D and trimming were worked out from the DNA. This repertoire shows about 240,000 clones, roughly 80% found once; its top ten account for roughly a tenth. V was pared by 5 bases and J by 6 bases, with 9 bases of the junction left unmatched. The CDR3 sequence is 15 residues long. Germline V gives CDR1 SNHLY, CDR2 FYNNEI. Sequences were obtained from peripheral blood. The V gene is TRBV2, the J gene TRBJ2-3, with 9 bases identical to TRBD1. This TCR was sampled from an elderly woman with acute or convalescent COVID-19. The CDR3 sequence: CASSQNAGTGDTQYF. The CDR3 nucleotides are TGTGCCAGCAGTCAAAATGCCGGGACAGGGGATACGCAGTATTTT.